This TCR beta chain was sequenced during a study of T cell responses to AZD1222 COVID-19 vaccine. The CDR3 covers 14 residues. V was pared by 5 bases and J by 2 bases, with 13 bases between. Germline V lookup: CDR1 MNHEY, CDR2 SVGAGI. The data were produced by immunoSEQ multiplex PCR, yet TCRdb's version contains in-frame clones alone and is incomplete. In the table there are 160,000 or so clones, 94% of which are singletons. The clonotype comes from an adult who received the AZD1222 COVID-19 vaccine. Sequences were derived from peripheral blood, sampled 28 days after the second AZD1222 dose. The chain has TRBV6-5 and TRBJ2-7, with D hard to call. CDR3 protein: CASSPLSTPYEQYF. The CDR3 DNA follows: TGTGCCAGCAGTCCGCTCTCCACTCCCTACGAGCAGTACTTC.